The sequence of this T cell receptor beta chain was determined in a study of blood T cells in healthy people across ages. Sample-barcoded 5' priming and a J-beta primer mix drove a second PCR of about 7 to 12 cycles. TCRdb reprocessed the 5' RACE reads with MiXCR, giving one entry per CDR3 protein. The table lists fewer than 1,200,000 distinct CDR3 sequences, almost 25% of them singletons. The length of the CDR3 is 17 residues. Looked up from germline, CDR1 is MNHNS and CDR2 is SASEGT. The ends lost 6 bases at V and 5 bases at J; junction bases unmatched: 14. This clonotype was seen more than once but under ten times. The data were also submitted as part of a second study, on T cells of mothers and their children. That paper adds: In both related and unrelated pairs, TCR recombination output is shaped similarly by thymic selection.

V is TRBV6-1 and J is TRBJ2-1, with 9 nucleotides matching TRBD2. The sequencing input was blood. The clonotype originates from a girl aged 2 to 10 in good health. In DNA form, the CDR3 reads TGTGCCAGCAGGGCCCGAGGGGTACTAGCGGGTGACAATGAGCAGTTCTTC. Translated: CASRARGVLAGDNEQFF.